The TCR beta chain under discussion was sequenced for a study of breast tumors, draining lymph nodes, adjacent tissues. Breast cancer patients provided tissue from their axillary draining lymph nodes. This CDR3 contains 16 residues. V gave up 2 bases and J gave up 5 bases; unmatched junction bases: 11. Per germline, CDR1 MNHEY and CDR2 SMNVEV (reference sequence). Via MiXCR, TCRdb re-called the multiplex PCR reads, giving one row per CDR3 protein. There are around 130,000 distinct CDR3 sequences in the sample; just under 20% occur only once, and about 3.7% lies in the top ten. The V call is TRBV27, the J call TRBJ2-5; TRBD1 agrees at 7 bases. This sequence originates from a female donor with breast cancer. Some clones in this sample may be carry-over from other donors' samples. What was sequenced was axillary lymph node tissue. Written as DNA, the CDR3 is TGTGCCAGCAGTTTAGAGGGGCAGGGGGTTCGGGAGACCCAGTACTTC. Amino acid sequence: CASSLEGQGVRETQYF.